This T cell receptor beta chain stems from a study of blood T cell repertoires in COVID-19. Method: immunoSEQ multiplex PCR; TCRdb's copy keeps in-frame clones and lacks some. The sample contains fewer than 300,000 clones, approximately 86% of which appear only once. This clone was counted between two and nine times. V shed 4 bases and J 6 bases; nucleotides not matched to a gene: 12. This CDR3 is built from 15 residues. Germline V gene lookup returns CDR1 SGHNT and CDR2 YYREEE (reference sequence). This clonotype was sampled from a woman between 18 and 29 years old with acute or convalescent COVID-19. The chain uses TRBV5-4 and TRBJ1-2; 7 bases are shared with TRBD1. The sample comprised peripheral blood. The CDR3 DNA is TGTGCCAGCAGCCTGTCGCAGACAGGGTACAATGGCTACACCTTC. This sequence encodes CASSLSQTGYNGYTF. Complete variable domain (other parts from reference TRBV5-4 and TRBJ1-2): ETGVTQSPTHLIKTRGQQVTLRCSSQSGHNTVSWYQQALGQGPQFIFQYYREEENGRGNFPPRFSGLQFPNYSSELNVNALELDDSALYLCASSLSQTGYNGYTFGSGTRLTVV.